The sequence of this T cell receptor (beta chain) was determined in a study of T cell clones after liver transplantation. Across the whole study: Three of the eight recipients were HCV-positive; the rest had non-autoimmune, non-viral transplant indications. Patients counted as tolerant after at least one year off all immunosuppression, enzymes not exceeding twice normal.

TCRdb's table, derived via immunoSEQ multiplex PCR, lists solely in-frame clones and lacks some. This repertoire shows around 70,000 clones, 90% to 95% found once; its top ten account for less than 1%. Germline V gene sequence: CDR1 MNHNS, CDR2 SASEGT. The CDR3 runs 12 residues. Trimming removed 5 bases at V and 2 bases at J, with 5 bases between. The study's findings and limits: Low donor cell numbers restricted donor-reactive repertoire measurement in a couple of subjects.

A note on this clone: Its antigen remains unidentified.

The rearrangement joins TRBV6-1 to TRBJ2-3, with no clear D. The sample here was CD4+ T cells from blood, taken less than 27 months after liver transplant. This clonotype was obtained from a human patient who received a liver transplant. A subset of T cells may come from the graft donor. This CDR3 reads CASSRVTDTQYF. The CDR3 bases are TGTGCCAGCAGTCGGGTCACAGATACGCAGTATTTT.